This T cell receptor beta chain was retrieved from a study of CD8 T cells in Susac syndrome. The CD8+ and CD4+ T cells were negatively isolated, with the TEMRA cells enriched by FACS. The CDR3 contains 13 residues. V dropped 4 bases and J dropped 8; count of bases not matched to a gene: 5. Germline V lookup: CDR1 SGDLS, CDR2 YYNGEE. Reverse transcription of about 0.45 to 1 ug RNA was performed with random hexamers. Coverage of TCR beta CDR3 amplification by immunoSEQ multiplex PCR extended to 54 Vbeta and 13 Jbeta. TCRdb analysed the immunoSEQ multiplex PCR reads with MiXCR anew, one entry per CDR3 protein. The sample has around 130,000 distinct CDR3 sequences, approximately 95% seen once.

The clonotype originates from a human donor with multiple sclerosis. The chain uses TRBV9 and TRBJ2-1, with 8 positions matching TRBD2. Input material: CD4+ T cells from PBMCs. The chain's CDR3 is CASSSLTSDEQFF. The DNA of the CDR3 is TGTGCCAGCAGCTCCCTGACTAGCGATGAGCAGTTCTTC.